This T cell receptor beta chain was observed in a study of CD8 T cells in ankylosing spondylitis. Study-level results: Those disease-linked clones were CD8+; they were also relatively rare in peripheral blood. Among TCR beta sequences, a motif of several highly homologous variants appeared characteristic of ankylosing spondylitis blood. Significant enrichment of disease-linked clones was reportedly seen in matched ankylosing spondylitis synovial fluid. Prior literature has documented some motif variants in synovial fluid and blood from reactive arthritis.

A note on this clonotype: The antigen remains undetermined.

5'-RACE, quantitative and with molecular barcodes, yielded the TCR beta libraries. MiXCR, applied by TCRdb to the 5' RACE reads, yields one record per CDR3 protein. The sample includes over 200,000 distinct CDR3 sequences, approximately 20% of them seen just once. Sample: blood, either unsorted or a sorted T cell fraction (not recorded which). The TCR was taken from a male donor with ankylosing spondylitis.

The DNA for the CDR3 is TGTGCCAGCACCCCGACAGACAATGAGCAGTTCTTC. This gives the protein CASTPTDNEQFF. The chain couples TRBV2 to TRBJ2-1, with D perhaps TRBD1 (5 bases). The CDR3 has 12 amino acids. V shed 7 bases and J shed 5 bases, with 9 bases lying between them. The V gene's germline CDR1 is SNHLY and CDR2 FYNNEI.